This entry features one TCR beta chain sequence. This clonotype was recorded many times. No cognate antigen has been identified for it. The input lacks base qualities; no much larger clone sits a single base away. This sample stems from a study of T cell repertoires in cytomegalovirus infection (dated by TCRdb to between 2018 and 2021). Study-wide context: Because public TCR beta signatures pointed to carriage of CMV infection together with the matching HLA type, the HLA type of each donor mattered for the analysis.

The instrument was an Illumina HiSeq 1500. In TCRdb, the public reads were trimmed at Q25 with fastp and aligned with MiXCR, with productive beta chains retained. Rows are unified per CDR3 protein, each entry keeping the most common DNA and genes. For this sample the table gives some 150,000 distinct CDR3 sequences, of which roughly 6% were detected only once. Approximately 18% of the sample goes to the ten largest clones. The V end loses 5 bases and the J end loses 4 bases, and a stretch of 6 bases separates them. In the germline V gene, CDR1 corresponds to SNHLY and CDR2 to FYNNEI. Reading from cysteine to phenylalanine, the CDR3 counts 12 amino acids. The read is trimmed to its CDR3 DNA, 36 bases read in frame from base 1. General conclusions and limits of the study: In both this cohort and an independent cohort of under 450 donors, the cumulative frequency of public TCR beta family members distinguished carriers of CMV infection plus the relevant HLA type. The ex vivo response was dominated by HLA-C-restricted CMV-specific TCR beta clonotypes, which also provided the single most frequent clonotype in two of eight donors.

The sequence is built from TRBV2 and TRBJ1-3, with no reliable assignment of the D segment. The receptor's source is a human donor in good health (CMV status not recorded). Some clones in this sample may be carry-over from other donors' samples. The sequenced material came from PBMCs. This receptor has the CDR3 CASSPDGNTIYF. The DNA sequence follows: TGTGCCAGCAGTCCAGACGGAAACACCATATATTTT.